These 15 T cell receptor beta chains originate from one sample sequenced in a study of identical twins. One entry per CDR3 protein, called by TCRdb with MiXCR from the 5' RACE reads. The repertoire holds approximately 240,000 distinct CDR3 sequences, 11% to 15% seen once, with approximately 10% in the top ten. Sequenced input: memory (CD45RO+) T cells sorted from blood. These receptor sequences come from a woman younger than 30 in good health.

The V and J genes are TRBV9 and TRBJ2-2; D possibly corresponds to TRBD2 (6 bases). This CDR3 has 16 amino acids. Germline CDR1 is SGDLS and CDR2 is YYNGEE. The V and J ends lost 1 base and 4 bases respectively, with 14 bases between them. CDR3 sequence: CASSVFGGVGTGELFF. The CDR3 bases are TGTGCCAGCAGCGTATTCGGCGGGGTGGGCACCGGGGAGCTGTTTTTT. Complete variable domain (other parts from reference TRBV9 and TRBJ2-2): DSGVTQTPKHLITATGQRVTLRCSPRSGDLSVYWYQQSLDQGLQFLIQYYNGEERAKGNILERFSAQQFPDLHSELNLSSLELGDSALYFCASSVFGGVGTGELFFGEGSRLTVL.

In its sample, this clonotype was seen many times. This chain joins TRBV4-2 and TRBJ2-3, with 9 bases identical to TRBD2. Germline V gene data show CDR1 as LGHNA and CDR2 as YNFKEQ. V was pared by 0 bases and J by 4 bases, with 2 bases of the junction left unmatched. This CDR3 is built from 15 residues. The chain's CDR3 is CASSQDGGGADTQYF. CDR3 DNA: TGTGCCAGCAGCCAAGACGGCGGGGGGGCAGATACGCAGTATTTT.

This clonotype appeared a few times. The J gene is TRBJ2-1, the V gene TRBV5-4; D perhaps matches TRBD1 (6 bases). The CDR3 loop spans 16 amino acids. Germline-derived CDR1 and CDR2 are SGHNT and YYREEE (reference sequence). V lost 2 bases to trimming and J lost 7 bases, with 19 bases between them. The CDR3 nucleotides read TGTGCCAGCAGCTTTCCGACAGGTCAGAGGGGGAATGAGCAGTTCTTC. Amino acids: CASSFPTGQRGNEQFF.

This chain links TRBV20-1 with TRBJ2-1, with D possibly matching TRBD2 (5 bases). The CDR3 covers 13 residues. With 4 bases removed from V and 3 bases from J, the gap between germline ends came to 10 bases. CDR1 and CDR2 (germline): DFQATT, SNEGSKA (reference sequence). The chain's CDR3 is CSAMSGIYNEQFF. The CDR3 region has the DNA TGCAGTGCTATGTCGGGGATCTACAATGAGCAGTTCTTC.

V and J are TRBV4-3 and TRBJ1-1; D not certain. The ends were cut back, 3 bases at V and 0 bases at J, with 5 bases in the middle. CDR1 LGHNA and CDR2 YSLEER come from the germline V gene. The CDR3 covers 13 residues. CDR3 nucleotide sequence: TGCGCCAGCAGCCAGACCCTGAACACTGAAGCTTTCTTT. Translating gives CASSQTLNTEAFF.

The J gene is TRBJ2-5, the V gene TRBV4-1; no definite D call. V was cut by 1 base and J by 1 base, with 10 bases left in between. The CDR3 runs 15 residues. Germline CDR1 is MGHRA and CDR2 is YSYEKL. The CDR3 nucleotides are TGCGCCAGCAGCCAAGTGTCCAGCCCCCAAGAGACCCAGTACTTC. Encoded protein: CASSQVSSPQETQYF.

This chain connects TRBV4-2 to TRBJ2-1; 7 nucleotides match TRBD1. The CDR3 is made up of 16 amino acids. The junction had 6 bases not matched to a gene; V was cut back by 4 bases and J by 0 bases. Germline values: CDR1 LGHNA, CDR2 YNFKEQ. For the CDR3, the DNA is TGTGCCAGCAGCCTCCAAACAGGGGTCTCCTACAATGAGCAGTTCTTC. It specifies CASSLQTGVSYNEQFF.

This clonotype appeared many times. V gene TRBV2 combines with J gene TRBJ1-3, with D possibly TRBD1 on 5 matching bases. From germline, CDR1 is SNHLY and CDR2 FYNNEI. Trimming removed 6 bases from V and 4 bases from J, with 13 bases in between. The CDR3 has 14 amino acids. The CDR3 spells CASSESGPGNTIYF. The CDR3 DNA is TGTGCCAGCAGCGAGTCGGGGCCCGGAAACACCATATATTTT.

This clonotype was counted only a few times. V usage is TRBV10-2 and J usage is TRBJ1-1; 7 nucleotides align to TRBD1. The CDR3 has 15 residues. Germline values: CDR1 WSHSY, CDR2 SAAADI. V dropped 2 bases and J dropped 3; count of bases not matched to a gene: 6. The CDR3 here is CASSEPGQRDTEAFF. CDR3 in DNA: TGCGCCAGCAGTGAGCCGGGACAGCGGGACACTGAAGCTTTCTTT.

A few counts support this clonotype. The chain is built from TRBV20-1 and TRBJ2-5; TRBD1 matches at 8 bases. From germline, CDR1 is DFQATT and CDR2 SNEGSKA (reference sequence). CDR3 length: 16 amino acids. Germline trimming cut 1 base from V and 7 bases from J; bases unmatched to any gene: 14. CDR3 bases: TGCAGTGCTAGAGGGGGGCAGGGGGCCGCCATCGGGACCCAGTACTTC. It yields the protein CSARGGQGAAIGTQYF.

This clonotype was counted at least ten times. V is TRBV6-1 and J is TRBJ2-1; the D call may be TRBD1 or TRBD2 (5 bases each). The CDR3 totals 12 residues. The V and J ends lost 6 bases and 7 bases respectively, with 10 bases between them. Germline V CDR1 and CDR2: MNHNS, SASEGT. The CDR3 bases are TGTGCCAGCAGGGGGACGCTGAATGAGCAGTTCTTC. It specifies CASRGTLNEQFF.

There are many counts of this clonotype. This sequence joins TRBV24-1 and TRBJ2-3; D is possibly TRBD1 or TRBD2 (5 bases each). Trimming removed 3 bases at V and 2 bases at J, with 11 bases between. The CDR3 runs to 15 residues. The germline V gene encodes CDR1 KGHDR and CDR2 SFDVKD. CDR3 protein: CATSDTGTSTDTQYF. CDR3 coding DNA: TGTGCCACCAGTGATACCGGGACCTCCACAGATACGCAGTATTTT.

This clonotype showed up just a few times. The chain has TRBV5-1 and TRBJ2-3; 9 bases line up with TRBD2. The germline V gene encodes CDR1 SGHRS and CDR2 YFSETQ. V lost 0 bases to trimming and J lost 6 bases; unmatched junction nucleotides: 8. CDR3 length: 16 residues. The CDR3 region is CASSLGLAVHGDTQYF. CDR3 bases: TGCGCCAGCAGCTTGGGACTAGCGGTGCACGGGGATACGCAGTATTTT. The full variable domain, in which reference TRBV5-1 and TRBJ2-3 provide the parts outside the CDR3, is KAGVTQTPRYLIKTRGQQVTLSCSPISGHRSVSWYQQTPGQGLQFLFEYFSETQRNKGNFPGRFSGRQFSNSRSEMNVSTLELGDSALYLCASSLGLAVHGDTQYFGPGTRLTVL.

The table lists this clonotype with a few counts. V and J are TRBV6-2 or TRBV6-3 and TRBJ2-7; D not certain. The CDR3 extends over 13 amino acids. Germline CDR1 MNHEY, CDR2 SVGEGT. V was trimmed by 4 bases and J by 6 bases, leaving 13 bases between them. The CDR3 DNA follows: TGTGCCAGCAGTTGGGGTCGACAATCCGAGCAGTACTTC. This sequence encodes CASSWGRQSEQYF.

The rearrangement joins TRBV20-1 to TRBJ2-6; possibly TRBD1 for D (6 bases). The CDR3 consists of 14 residues. CDR1 DFQATT and CDR2 SNEGSKA come from the germline V gene (reference sequence). V was shortened by 6 bases and J by 0 bases, with 9 bases between the two germline ends. Written as DNA, the CDR3 is TGCAGTGCAGCGGACAGCTCTGGGGCCAACGTCCTGACTTTC. Translation gives CSAADSSGANVLTF.